A single sample is the source of the 4 T cell receptor beta chains below, sequenced in a study of response to subunit inactivated influenza vaccine. Each CDR3 protein gets one entry after TCRdb re-called the RT-PCR reads with MiXCR. The table has under 550,000 distinct CDR3 sequences, 7.5% to 8.5% seen once. Sequences were derived from PBMCs from blood, sampled 23 to 25 months after vaccination. Receptors were obtained from a man between 50 and 75 years old who received an inactivated influenza vaccine.

This clonotype has a count of ten or more. The V and J genes are TRBV9 and TRBJ1-1; D gene ambiguous. V lost 0 bases and J 3 bases, leaving 15 bases between the germline ends. Germline CDR1 is SGDLS and CDR2 is YYNGEE. This CDR3 is 16 amino acids long. This chain's CDR3 is CASSVEPGIGHTEAFF. The CDR3 bases are TGTGCCAGCAGCGTAGAGCCAGGAATCGGACACACTGAAGCTTTCTTT.

This clonotype came up a few times. J is TRBJ1-1 and V is TRBV27; possibly TRBD1 for D (5 bases). CDR1 is MNHEY and CDR2 is SMNVEV in the germline V gene (reference sequence). This CDR3 is built from 14 residues. Trimming took 2 bases from V and 6 from J, leaving 13 bases between them. Here the CDR3 reads CASSLLQGGAEAFF. In nucleotides, the CDR3 is TGTGCCAGCAGTTTACTGCAGGGTGGCGCTGAAGCTTTCTTT.

The rearrangement joins TRBV7-8 to TRBJ1-1; D ambiguous. The V gene's germline CDR1 is SGHVS and CDR2 FQNEAQ. The CDR3 length is 14 residues. V gave up 4 bases and J gave up 1 base, with 10 bases separating them. CDR3 sequence (DNA): TGTGCCAGCAGCTGGCTGCGGGGGAACACTGAAGCTTTCTTT. Amino acid sequence: CASSWLRGNTEAFF.

This clonotype was counted between two and nine times. The rearrangement links TRBV20-1 to TRBJ2-4, with D perhaps TRBD2 (6 bases). CDR3 size: 13 residues. Per germline, CDR1 DFQATT and CDR2 SNEGSKA (reference sequence). V was cut by 5 bases and J by 7 bases, with 15 bases left in between. The CDR3 nucleotides are TGCAGTGCTTGGGACTCTCAAGTGAACATTCAGTACTTC. Its protein product is CSAWDSQVNIQYF.